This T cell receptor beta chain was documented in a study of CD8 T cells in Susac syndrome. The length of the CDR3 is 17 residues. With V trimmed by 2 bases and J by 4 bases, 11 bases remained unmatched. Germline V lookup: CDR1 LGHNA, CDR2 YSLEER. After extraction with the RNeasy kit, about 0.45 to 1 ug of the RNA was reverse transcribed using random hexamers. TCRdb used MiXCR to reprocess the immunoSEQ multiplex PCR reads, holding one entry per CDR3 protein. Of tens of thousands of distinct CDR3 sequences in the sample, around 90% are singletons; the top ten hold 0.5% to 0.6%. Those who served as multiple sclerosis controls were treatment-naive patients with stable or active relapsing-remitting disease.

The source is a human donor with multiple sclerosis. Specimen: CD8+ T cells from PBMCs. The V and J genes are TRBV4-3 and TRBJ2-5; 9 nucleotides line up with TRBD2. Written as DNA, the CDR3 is TGCGCCAGCAGCCAATTAAGAGCGGGAGGTGGGAGAGAGACCCAGTACTTC. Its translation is CASSQLRAGGGRETQYF.